Below, 23 T cell receptor beta chains from the same sample are listed, as sequenced in a study of blood T cell repertoires in COVID-19. This table comes from immunoSEQ multiplex PCR, and its TCRdb copy is limited to in-frame clones, with some not included. Of 360,000 or so clones listed, almost 90% are singletons. Sequencing input: peripheral blood. These receptors were obtained from a man younger than 35 with active or convalescent COVID-19.

The rearrangement joins TRBV24-1 to TRBJ1-5; no reliable D call. Looked up from germline, CDR1 is KGHDR and CDR2 is SFDVKD. The V end lost 2 bases, the J end lost 4 bases, and 8 bases lay between the germline ends. This CDR3 spans 14 amino acids. CDR3 DNA: TGTGCCACCAGTGATTCCCACCTAAATCAGCCCCAGCATTTT. It codes for CATSDSHLNQPQHF.

The chain recombines TRBV9 with TRBJ2-2; 10 nucleotides match TRBD1. The V gene end was trimmed by 0 bases and the J gene end by 5 bases; junction bases not matched to a gene: 1. The V gene's germline CDR1 is SGDLS and CDR2 YYNGEE. This CDR3 contains 15 residues. The DNA of the CDR3 is TGTGCCAGCAGCGTAGTGGACAGGGGGACCGGGGAGCTGTTTTTT. It is translated as CASSVVDRGTGELFF.

The V and J genes are TRBV27 and TRBJ1-2; D is possibly TRBD1 (5 bases). Germline CDR1 is MNHEY and CDR2 is SMNVEV (reference sequence). V was shortened by 6 bases and J by 2 bases, with 10 bases between the two germline ends. The CDR3 is 13 residues long. The CDR3 nucleotides are TGTGCCAGCAGCGTACAGGCAAACTATGGCTACACCTTC. Its translation is CASSVQANYGYTF.

This chain connects TRBV6-4 to TRBJ2-3; 13 bases match TRBD2. CDR3 length: 19 amino acids. Germline V gene lookup returns CDR1 MRHNA and CDR2 SNTAGT. Unmatched junction bases numbered 12, after V lost 4 bases and J lost 2 bases. The chain's CDR3 is CASSARGTSGEISTDTQYF. CDR3 in DNA: TGTGCCAGCAGTGCCCGGGGGACTAGCGGGGAGATATCCACAGATACGCAGTATTTT.

The J gene is TRBJ1-4, the V gene TRBV3-1 (or the pseudogene TRBV3-2), with D maybe TRBD1 (5 bases). The V and J ends lost 4 bases and 1 base respectively, with 10 bases between them. CDR1 and CDR2 from the germline V gene are LGHDT and YNNKEL (reference sequence). CDR3 size: 15 residues. The CDR3 spells CASSRDRLTNEKLFF. As DNA, the CDR3 is TGTGCCAGCAGCCGAGACAGATTAACTAATGAAAAACTGTTTTTT.

The chain links TRBV19 to TRBJ2-5; 10 nucleotides agree with TRBD1. There are 18 residues in the CDR3. The V and J ends lost 8 bases and 2 bases, in that order; junction bases with no gene match: 17. CDR1 LNHDA and CDR2 SQIVND come from the germline V gene (reference sequence). The CDR3 DNA follows: TGTGCCAGTGGCAACCGCGGGCCCGGACAGGGGGGGCAAGAGACCCAGTACTTC. It codes for CASGNRGPGQGGQETQYF.

The chain employs TRBV6-2 or TRBV6-3 and TRBJ1-5; 7 bases are shared with TRBD1. V shed 5 bases, J shed 4 bases, and the junction held 14 bases outside the gene matches. In germline, CDR1 is MNHEY, CDR2 SVGEGT. CDR3 length equals 17 residues. Here the CDR3 reads CASSIQVRDRKNQPQHF. The DNA of the CDR3 is TGTGCCAGCAGTATACAGGTCCGGGACAGAAAAAATCAGCCCCAGCATTTT.

The chain links TRBV7-9 to TRBJ2-7; TRBD2 might be the D (6 bases). The CDR3 has 12 residues. With 6 bases removed from V and 8 bases from J, the gap between germline ends came to 14 bases. Germline V gene data show CDR1 as SEHNR and CDR2 as FQNEAQ (reference sequence). The CDR3 here is CASRQDGGKQYF. The DNA of the CDR3 is TGTGCCAGCAGACAAGACGGGGGAAAGCAGTACTTC.

Of note for this clone: Other DNA sequences in this sample translate to the same CDR3. The CDR3 nucleotides read TGTGCCAGCAGCCCCAGGGGAGGGTCCTACGAGCAGTACTTC. Translation: CASSPRGGSYEQYF. The chain employs TRBV11-2 and TRBJ2-7; TRBD2 might be the D (7 bases). In germline, CDR1 is SGHAT, CDR2 FQNNGV. CDR3 length: 14 residues. The V gene lost 5 bases and the J gene lost 1 base, with 12 bases spanning the gap. The variable domain in full, completed from reference TRBV11-2 and TRBJ2-7, reads EAGVAQSPRYKIIEKRQSVAFWCNPISGHATLYWYQQILGQGPKLLIQFQNNGVVDDSQLPKDRFSAERLKGVDSTLKIQPAKLEDSAVYLCASSPRGGSYEQYFGPGTRLTVT.

This chain joins TRBV28 and TRBJ2-2, with D maybe TRBD2 (6 bases). This CDR3 spans 12 amino acids. Germline-derived CDR1 and CDR2 are MDHEN and SYDVKM. Trimming stripped 7 bases from V and 6 bases from J, with 9 bases between. The CDR3 here is CASTGGPGELFF. The DNA for the CDR3 is TGTGCCAGCACCGGGGGTCCCGGGGAGCTGTTTTTT. The full variable domain, with the rest looked up from reference TRBV28 and TRBJ2-2, is DVKVTQSSRYLVKRTGEKVFLECVQDMDHENMFWYRQDPGLGLRLIYFSYDVKMKEKGDIPEGYSVSREKKERFSLILESASTNQTSMYLCASTGGPGELFFGEGSRLTVL.

The chain employs TRBV5-6 and TRBJ2-1; 14 bases agree with TRBD2. Losses at the gene ends were 4 bases for V and 2 bases for J; bases not matched to a gene: 2. CDR1 is SGHDT and CDR2 is YYEEEE in the germline V gene. The CDR3 extends over 16 amino acids. The CDR3 DNA follows: TGTGCCAGCAGCCGGACTAGCGGGGGGACCTACAATGAGCAGTTCTTC. Translation gives CASSRTSGGTYNEQFF.

CDR3 nucleotide sequence: TGTGCCAGCAGCTCCCGTGGTAGCGGGAGTAATGAGCAGTTCTTC. This codes for CASSSRGSGSNEQFF. The chain carries TRBV7-2 and TRBJ2-1; 9 positions match TRBD2. In germline, CDR1 is SGHTA, CDR2 FQGNSA. Trimming cost V 4 bases and J 7 bases; bases outside gene matches: 8. The CDR3 covers 15 residues. Full variable domain (remainder filled in from reference TRBV7-2 and TRBJ2-1): GAGVSQSPSNKVTEKGKDVELRCDPISGHTALYWYRQSLGQGLEFLIYFQGNSAPDKSGLPSDRFSAERTGGSVSTLTIQRTQQEDSAVYLCASSSRGSGSNEQFFGPGTRLTVL.

The CDR3 spells CASSLEQGLSPAYETQYF. The CDR3 region has the DNA TGTGCCAGCAGCTTAGAACAGGGGTTAAGCCCGGCTTATGAGACCCAGTACTTC. This chain links TRBV11-3 with TRBJ2-5, with 7 positions matching TRBD1. The germline V gene has CDR1 SGHNT and CDR2 YENEEA. There are 18 residues in the CDR3. Losses at the gene ends were 0 bases for V and 5 bases for J; bases not matched to a gene: 15.

The chain has TRBV24-1 and TRBJ1-5; 8 nucleotides line up with TRBD1. With V trimmed by 3 bases and J by 7 bases, 7 bases remained unmatched. CDR3 length equals 15 residues. Germline lookup yields CDR1 KGHDR and CDR2 SFDVKD. The CDR3 DNA reads TGTGCCACCAGTGATCGGACAGGGCCCGGCCAGCCCCAGCATTTT. Its protein product is CATSDRTGPGQPQHF.

The chain employs TRBV6-5 and TRBJ1-1, with 7 bases matching TRBD1. The CDR3 contains 12 residues. J lost 7 bases, V lost 7 bases, and 6 bases had no gene match. In germline, CDR1 is MNHEY, CDR2 SVGAGI. The CDR3 here is CASTRQGFEAFF. For the CDR3, the DNA is TGTGCCAGCACGAGACAGGGTTTTGAAGCTTTCTTT.

This chain joins TRBV5-4 and TRBJ2-1, with D perhaps TRBD2 (6 bases). CDR1 SGHNT and CDR2 YYREEE come from the germline V gene (reference sequence). This CDR3 region has 15 residues. V lost 0 bases, J lost 4 bases, and 11 bases lay in between. The CDR3 sequence: CASSLGRAAYNEQFF. The DNA of the CDR3 is TGTGCCAGCAGCTTGGGGAGGGCCGCGTACAATGAGCAGTTCTTC.

The chain recombines TRBV24-1 with TRBJ1-5; D is unclear. CDR1 and CDR2 (germline): KGHDR, SFDVKD. V shed 2 bases and J shed 2 bases, with 15 bases lying between them. The CDR3 runs 17 residues. In DNA, the CDR3 is TGTGCCACCAGTGATTACCCCGGTCGCTACGGCAATCAGCCCCAGCATTTT. Its translation: CATSDYPGRYGNQPQHF.

The rearrangement uses TRBV7-3 and TRBJ2-2, with no clear D. This CDR3 is built from 14 residues. Germline values: CDR1 SGHTA, CDR2 FQGTGA. V lost 0 bases and J lost 4, with 6 bases in between. CDR3 protein: CASSLTPVTGELFF. Here the CDR3 DNA reads TGTGCCAGCAGCTTAACGCCGGTCACCGGGGAGCTGTTTTTT. Looking up the rest from reference TRBV7-3 and TRBJ2-2 gives the full variable domain: GAGVSQTPSNKVTEKGKYVELRCDPISGHTALYWYRQSLGQGPEFLIYFQGTGAADDSGLPNDRFFAVRPEGSVSTLKIQRTERGDSAVYLCASSLTPVTGELFFGEGSRLTVL.

Regarding this clone: An end of the junction differs from the germline gene, which may be a read error. V gene TRBV7-8 combines with J gene TRBJ2-5; 14 bases match TRBD2. The CDR3 loop spans 13 amino acids. Per germline, CDR1 SGHVS and CDR2 FQNEAQ. CDR3 nucleotide sequence: TGTGCCAGCAGCAGGGGACTAGCGGGAGACTTTGACTTC. Its translation: CASSRGLAGDFDF.

The rearrangement uses TRBV29-1 and TRBJ2-2, with a weak D call TRBD2 (6 bases). V shed 4 bases and J shed 5 bases, with 14 bases lying between them. This CDR3 has 14 residues. Germline lookup yields CDR1 SQVTM and CDR2 ANQGSEA. CDR3 protein: CSVGFGGMTGELFF. For the CDR3, the DNA is TGCAGCGTTGGTTTCGGGGGAATGACCGGGGAGCTGTTTTTT.

The table lists this clone with a count of one. The J gene is TRBJ1-2, the V gene TRBV9, with 12 bases lining up with TRBD1. From germline, CDR1 is SGDLS and CDR2 YYNGEE. The CDR3 runs to 16 residues. The J segment lost 6 bases and the V segment lost 0 bases, leaving 6 bases of the junction unmatched. CDR3 residues: CASSVVGTGGQDGYTF. CDR3 nucleotide sequence: TGTGCCAGCAGCGTAGTTGGGACAGGGGGCCAGGATGGCTACACCTTC.

The rearrangement links TRBV19 to TRBJ2-3; perhaps TRBD2 as D (6 bases). CDR3 size: 14 residues. Trimming cost V 3 bases and J 2 bases, with 9 bases left between them. CDR1 is LNHDA and CDR2 is SQIVND in the germline V gene (reference sequence). CDR3 sequence (DNA): TGTGCCAGTAGTATGGGACTCATCACAGATACGCAGTATTTT. Amino acids: CASSMGLITDTQYF. Variable domain in full (rest from reference TRBV19 and TRBJ2-3): DGGITQSPKYLFRKEGQNVTLSCEQNLNHDAMYWYRQDPGQGLRLIYYSQIVNDFQKGDIAEGYSVSREKKESFPLTVTSAQKNPTAFYLCASSMGLITDTQYFGPGTRLTVL.

V gene TRBV5-8 combines with J gene TRBJ2-1; 7 bases are shared with TRBD2. Germline assignment: CDR1 SGHTS and CDR2 YDEGEE. The J segment lost 2 bases and the V segment lost 4 bases, leaving 6 bases of the junction unmatched. This CDR3 spans 15 amino acids. The CDR3 region has the DNA TGTGCCAGCAGCCCTAGCGGACACGCCTACAATGAGCAGTTCTTC. Translated, it gives CASSPSGHAYNEQFF.